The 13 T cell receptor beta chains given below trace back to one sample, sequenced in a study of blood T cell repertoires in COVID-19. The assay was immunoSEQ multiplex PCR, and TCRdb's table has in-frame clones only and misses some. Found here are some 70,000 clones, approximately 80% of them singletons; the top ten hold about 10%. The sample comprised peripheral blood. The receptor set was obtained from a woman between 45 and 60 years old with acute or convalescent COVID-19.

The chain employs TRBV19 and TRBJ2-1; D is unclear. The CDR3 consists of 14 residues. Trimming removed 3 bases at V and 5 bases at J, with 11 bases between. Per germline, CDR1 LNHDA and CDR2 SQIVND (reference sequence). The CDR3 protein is CASSILGGHNEQFF. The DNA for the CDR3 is TGTGCCAGTAGTATCCTGGGTGGGCACAATGAGCAGTTCTTC.

The CDR3 loop reads CASRLQGAGTEAFF. The CDR3 DNA follows: TGTGCCAGCAGGTTACAGGGGGCCGGCACTGAAGCTTTCTTT. The rearrangement joins TRBV6-5 to TRBJ1-1, with TRBD1 identical over 9 bases. J lost 4 bases, V lost 6 bases, and 6 bases had no gene match. The CDR3 totals 14 residues. CDR1 and CDR2 from the germline V gene are MNHEY and SVGAGI.

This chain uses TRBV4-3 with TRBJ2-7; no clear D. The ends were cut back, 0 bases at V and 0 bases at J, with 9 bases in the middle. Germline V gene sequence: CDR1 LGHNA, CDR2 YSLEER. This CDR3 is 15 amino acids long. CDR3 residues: CASSQDYPASYEQYF. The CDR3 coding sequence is TGCGCCAGCAGCCAAGACTATCCTGCCTCCTACGAGCAGTACTTC.

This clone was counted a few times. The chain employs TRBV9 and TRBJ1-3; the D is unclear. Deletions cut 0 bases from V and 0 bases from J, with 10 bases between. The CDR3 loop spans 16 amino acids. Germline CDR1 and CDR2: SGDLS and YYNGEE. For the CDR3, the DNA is TGTGCCAGCAGCGTAGGAACGACTGCCTCTGGAAACACCATATATTTT. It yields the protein CASSVGTTASGNTIYF.

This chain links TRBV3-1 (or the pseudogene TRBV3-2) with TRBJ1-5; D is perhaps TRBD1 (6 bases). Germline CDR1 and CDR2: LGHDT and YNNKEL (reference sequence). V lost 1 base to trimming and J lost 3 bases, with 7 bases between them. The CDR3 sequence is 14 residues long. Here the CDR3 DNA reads TGTGCCAGCAGCCAAGGGACAGTCAATCAGCCCCAGCATTTT. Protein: CASSQGTVNQPQHF.

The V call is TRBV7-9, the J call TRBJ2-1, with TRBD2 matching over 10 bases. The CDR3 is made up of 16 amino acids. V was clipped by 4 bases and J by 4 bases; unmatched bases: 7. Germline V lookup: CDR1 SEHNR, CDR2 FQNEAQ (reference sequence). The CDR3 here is CASSSGLAAPYNEQFF. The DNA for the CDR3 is TGTGCCAGCAGCTCTGGACTAGCGGCCCCTTACAATGAGCAGTTCTTC.

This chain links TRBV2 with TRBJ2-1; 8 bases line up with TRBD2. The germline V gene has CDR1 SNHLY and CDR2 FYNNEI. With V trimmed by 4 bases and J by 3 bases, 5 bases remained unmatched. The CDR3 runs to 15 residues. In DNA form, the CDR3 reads TGTGCCAGCAGTGCCCATAGCGGGGTCTACAATGAGCAGTTCTTC. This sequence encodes CASSAHSGVYNEQFF.

The CDR3 reads CASGLLGTGLDTQYF. CDR3 in DNA: TGTGCTAGTGGTTTGCTCGGGACAGGGCTAGATACGCAGTATTTT. The chain joins TRBV12-5 to TRBJ2-3, with 9 bases matching TRBD1. Germline V lookup: CDR1 LGHNT, CDR2 FRNRAP. The CDR3 extends over 15 amino acids. V shed 2 bases, J shed 5 bases, and the junction held 5 bases outside the gene matches.

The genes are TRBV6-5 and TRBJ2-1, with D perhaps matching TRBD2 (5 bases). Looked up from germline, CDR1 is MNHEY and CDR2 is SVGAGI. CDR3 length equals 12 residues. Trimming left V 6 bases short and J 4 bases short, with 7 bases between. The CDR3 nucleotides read TGTGCCAGCAGGGGAGTGTACAATGAGCAGTTCTTC. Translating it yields CASRGVYNEQFF.

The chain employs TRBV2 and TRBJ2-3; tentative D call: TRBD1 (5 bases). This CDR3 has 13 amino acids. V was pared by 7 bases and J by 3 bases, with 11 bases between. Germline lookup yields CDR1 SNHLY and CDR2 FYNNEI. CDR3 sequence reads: CASTRAGTDTQYF. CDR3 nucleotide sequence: TGTGCCAGCACCCGGGCAGGGACAGATACGCAGTATTTT.

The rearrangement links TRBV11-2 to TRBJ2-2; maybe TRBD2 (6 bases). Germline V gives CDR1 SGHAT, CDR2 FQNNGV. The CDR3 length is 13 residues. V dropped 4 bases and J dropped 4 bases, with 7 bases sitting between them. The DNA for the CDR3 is TGTGCCAGCAGCTCGACTAGCACCGGGGAGCTGTTTTTT. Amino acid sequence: CASSSTSTGELFF.

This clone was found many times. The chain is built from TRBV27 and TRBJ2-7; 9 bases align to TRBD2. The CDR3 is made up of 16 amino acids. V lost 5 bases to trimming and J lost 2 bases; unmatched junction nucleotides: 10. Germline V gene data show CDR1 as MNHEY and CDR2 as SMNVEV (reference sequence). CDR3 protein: CASSATWTSAAYEQYF. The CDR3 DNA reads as TGTGCCAGCAGTGCCACGTGGACTAGCGCTGCCTACGAGCAGTACTTC.

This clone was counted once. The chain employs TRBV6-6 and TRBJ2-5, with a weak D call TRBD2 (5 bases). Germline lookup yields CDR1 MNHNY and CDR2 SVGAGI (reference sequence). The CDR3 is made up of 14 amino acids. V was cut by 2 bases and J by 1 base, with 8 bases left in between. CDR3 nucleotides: TGTGCCAGCAGTTACGCGGGTCTCCAAGAGACCCAGTACTTC. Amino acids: CASSYAGLQETQYF.